This section outlines one TCR beta chain sequence together with its context. RNA was extracted and reverse transcribed into cDNA as the sequencing template. Data came from immunoSEQ multiplex PCR; TCRdb stores just in-frame clones and leaves some out. The sample lists some 180,000 clones, over 55% seen once, with roughly 1.7% in the top ten. Isolation of CD4+ and CD8+ T cells from PBMCs was achieved by sorting. This sample is part of a study of CD8+ T cells in alopecia areata. Study background: Treatment ran 6 to 18 months, with 6 months of follow-up afterward.

The CDR3 has 12 residues. From germline, CDR1 is SGHTA and CDR2 FQGNSA. Between the trimmed V and J ends, which lost 4 bases and 8 bases, there was a span of 9 bases. The material sequenced was CD4+ T cells sorted from blood, taken at week 0. The sequence derives from a human donor with alopecia areata. V usage is TRBV7-2 and J usage is TRBJ2-1, with D perhaps TRBD1 (6 bases). The CDR3 bases are TGTGCCAGCAGCTCAAACAGGGATGAGCAGTTCTTC. This sequence encodes CASSSNRDEQFF.